This T cell receptor (beta chain) was retrieved from a study of blood T cell repertoires in COVID-19. In the original workflow: Nucleated cell counts were estimated from reference gene primer amplification. Sequencing used immunoSEQ multiplex PCR; TCRdb keeps in-frame clones, though not all of them. V, J and clone size are those of that table, while D and trimming were read from the DNA. Among approximately 390,000 clones listed, 85% to 90% were seen once. Cohorts were assigned according to the clinical history that participants reported. The germline V gene has CDR1 SNHLY and CDR2 FYNNEI. The V end was cut by 4 bases, the J end by 5 bases, with 5 bases between. This CDR3 is built from 11 residues. The sample holds one count of this clone.

Material: PBMCs or T cells enriched from blood (not recorded which). This receptor was identified in a woman aged 45-65 years who had recovered from COVID-19. The chain couples TRBV2 to TRBJ2-5; D gene uncertain. In nucleotides, the CDR3 is TGTGCCAGCAGTGTGGGCGAGACCCAGTACTTC. Protein: CASSVGETQYF.